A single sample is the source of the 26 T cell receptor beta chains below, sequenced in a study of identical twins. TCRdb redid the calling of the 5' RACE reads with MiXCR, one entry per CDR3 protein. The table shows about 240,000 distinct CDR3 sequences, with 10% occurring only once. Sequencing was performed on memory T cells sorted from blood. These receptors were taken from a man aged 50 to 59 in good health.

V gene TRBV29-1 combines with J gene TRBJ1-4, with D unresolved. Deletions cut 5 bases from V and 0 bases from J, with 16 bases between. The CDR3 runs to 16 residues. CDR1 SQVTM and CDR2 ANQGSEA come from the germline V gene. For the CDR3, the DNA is TGCAGCGTTCCGGATCCCCGGATCGCAACTAATGAAAAACTGTTTTTT. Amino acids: CSVPDPRIATNEKLFF.

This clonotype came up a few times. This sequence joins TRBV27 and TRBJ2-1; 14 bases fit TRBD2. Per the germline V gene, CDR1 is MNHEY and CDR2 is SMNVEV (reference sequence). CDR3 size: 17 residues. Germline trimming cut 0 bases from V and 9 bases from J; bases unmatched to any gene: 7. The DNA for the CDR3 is TGTGCCAGCAGTTTATCGATTGCGGGACTAGCGGGAGTTGAGCAGTTCTTC. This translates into CASSLSIAGLAGVEQFF.

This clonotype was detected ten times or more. The CDR3 here is CSARALGREVTYEQYF. The CDR3 DNA is TGCAGTGCTAGAGCCCTCGGGCGGGAGGTTACCTACGAGCAGTACTTC. This chain joins TRBV20-1 and TRBJ2-7; 8 bases are shared with TRBD2. CDR1 is DFQATT and CDR2 is SNEGSKA in the germline V gene (reference sequence). The CDR3 spans 16 residues. V lost 1 base and J lost 2; bases outside the gene matches: 10.

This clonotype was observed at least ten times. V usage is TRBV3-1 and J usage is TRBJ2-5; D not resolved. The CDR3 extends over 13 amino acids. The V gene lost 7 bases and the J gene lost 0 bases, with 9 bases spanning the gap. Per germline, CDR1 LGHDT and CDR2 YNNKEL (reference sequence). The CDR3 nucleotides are TGTGCCAGCAAACAGCCGTACCAAGAGACCCAGTACTTC. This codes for CASKQPYQETQYF.

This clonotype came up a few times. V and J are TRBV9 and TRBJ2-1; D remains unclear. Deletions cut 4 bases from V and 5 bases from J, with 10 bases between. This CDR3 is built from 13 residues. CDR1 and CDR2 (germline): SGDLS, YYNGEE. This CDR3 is CASSTRSDNEQFF. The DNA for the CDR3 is TGTGCCAGCAGCACCAGAAGCGACAATGAGCAGTTCTTC.

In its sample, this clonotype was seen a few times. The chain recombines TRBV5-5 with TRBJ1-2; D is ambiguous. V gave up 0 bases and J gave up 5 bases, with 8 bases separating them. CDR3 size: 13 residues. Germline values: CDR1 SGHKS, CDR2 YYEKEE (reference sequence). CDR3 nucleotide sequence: TGTGCCAGCAGCTTGGCCCGCAGTTATGGCTACACCTTC. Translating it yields CASSLARSYGYTF.

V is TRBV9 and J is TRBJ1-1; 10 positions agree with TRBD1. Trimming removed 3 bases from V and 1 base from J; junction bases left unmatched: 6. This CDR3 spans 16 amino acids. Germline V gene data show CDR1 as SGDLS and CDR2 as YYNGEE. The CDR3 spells CASSAMGQGRNTEAFF. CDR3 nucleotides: TGTGCCAGCAGCGCCATGGGACAGGGGAGGAACACTGAAGCTTTCTTT.

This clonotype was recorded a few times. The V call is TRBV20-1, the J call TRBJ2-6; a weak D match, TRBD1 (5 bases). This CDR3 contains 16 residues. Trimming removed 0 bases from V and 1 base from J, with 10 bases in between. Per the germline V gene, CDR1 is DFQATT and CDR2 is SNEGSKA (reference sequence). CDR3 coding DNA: TGCAGTGCTAGAGATCTTGGGGCTTCTGGGGCCAACGTCCTGACTTTC. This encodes CSARDLGASGANVLTF.

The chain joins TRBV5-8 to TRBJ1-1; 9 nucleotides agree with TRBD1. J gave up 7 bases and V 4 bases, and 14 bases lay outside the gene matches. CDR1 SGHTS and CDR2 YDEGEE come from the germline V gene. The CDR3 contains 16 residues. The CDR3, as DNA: TGTGCCAGCAGCCCGGCCTACAGGGGGCGCGACAATGAAGCTTTCTTT. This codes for CASSPAYRGRDNEAFF.

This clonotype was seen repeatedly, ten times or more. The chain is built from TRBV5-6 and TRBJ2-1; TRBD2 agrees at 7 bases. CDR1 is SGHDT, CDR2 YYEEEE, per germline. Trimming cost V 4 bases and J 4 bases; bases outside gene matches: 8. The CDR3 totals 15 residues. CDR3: CASSRPGGLYNEQFF. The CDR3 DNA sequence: TGTGCCAGCAGCCGGCCGGGAGGCCTATACAATGAGCAGTTCTTC.

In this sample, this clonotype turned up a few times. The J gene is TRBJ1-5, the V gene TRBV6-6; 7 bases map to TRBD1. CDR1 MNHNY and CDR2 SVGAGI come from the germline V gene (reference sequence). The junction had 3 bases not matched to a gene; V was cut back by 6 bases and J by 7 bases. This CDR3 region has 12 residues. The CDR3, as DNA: TGTGCCAGCAGCGACAGGGTGCAGCCCCAGCATTTT. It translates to CASSDRVQPQHF.

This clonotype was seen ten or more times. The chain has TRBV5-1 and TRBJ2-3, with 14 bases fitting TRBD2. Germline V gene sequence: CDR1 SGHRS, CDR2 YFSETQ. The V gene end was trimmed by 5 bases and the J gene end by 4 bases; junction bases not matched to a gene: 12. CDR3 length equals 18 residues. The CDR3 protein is CASRTRLAGGQWADTQYF. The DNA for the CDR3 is TGCGCCAGCAGGACAAGACTAGCGGGGGGGCAGTGGGCAGATACGCAGTATTTT.

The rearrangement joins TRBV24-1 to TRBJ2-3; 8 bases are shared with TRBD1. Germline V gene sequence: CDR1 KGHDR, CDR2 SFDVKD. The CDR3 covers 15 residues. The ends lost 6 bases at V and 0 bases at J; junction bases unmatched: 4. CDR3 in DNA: TGTGCCACCAGTTCAGGGGGCTTCAGCACAGATACGCAGTATTTT. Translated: CATSSGGFSTDTQYF.

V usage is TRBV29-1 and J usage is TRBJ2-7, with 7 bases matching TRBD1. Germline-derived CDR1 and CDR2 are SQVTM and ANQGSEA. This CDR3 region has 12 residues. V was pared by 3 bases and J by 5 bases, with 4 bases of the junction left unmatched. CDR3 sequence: CSVETGYNEQYF. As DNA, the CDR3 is TGCAGCGTTGAGACAGGGTATAACGAGCAGTACTTC.

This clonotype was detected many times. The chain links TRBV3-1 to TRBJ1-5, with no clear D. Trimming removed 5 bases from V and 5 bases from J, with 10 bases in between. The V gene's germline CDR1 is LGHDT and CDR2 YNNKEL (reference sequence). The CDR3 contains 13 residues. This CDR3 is CASSAGKDQPQHF. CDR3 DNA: TGTGCCAGCAGCGCGGGAAAGGATCAGCCCCAGCATTTT.

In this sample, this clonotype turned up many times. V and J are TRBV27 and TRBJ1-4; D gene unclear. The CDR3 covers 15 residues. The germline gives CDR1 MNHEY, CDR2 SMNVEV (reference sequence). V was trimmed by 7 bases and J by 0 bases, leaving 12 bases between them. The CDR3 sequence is CASTDIYSTNEKLFF. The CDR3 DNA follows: TGTGCCAGCACTGACATCTACTCAACTAATGAAAAACTGTTTTTT.

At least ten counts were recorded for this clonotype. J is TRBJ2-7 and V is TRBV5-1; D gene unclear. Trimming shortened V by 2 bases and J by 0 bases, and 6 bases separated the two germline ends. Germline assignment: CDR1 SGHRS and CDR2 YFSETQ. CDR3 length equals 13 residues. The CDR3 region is CASSFLDSYEQYF. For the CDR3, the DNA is TGCGCCAGCAGCTTTCTGGACTCCTACGAGCAGTACTTC. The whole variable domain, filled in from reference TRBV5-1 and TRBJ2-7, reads KAGVTQTPRYLIKTRGQQVTLSCSPISGHRSVSWYQQTPGQGLQFLFEYFSETQRNKGNFPGRFSGRQFSNSRSEMNVSTLELGDSALYLCASSFLDSYEQYFGPGTRLTVT.

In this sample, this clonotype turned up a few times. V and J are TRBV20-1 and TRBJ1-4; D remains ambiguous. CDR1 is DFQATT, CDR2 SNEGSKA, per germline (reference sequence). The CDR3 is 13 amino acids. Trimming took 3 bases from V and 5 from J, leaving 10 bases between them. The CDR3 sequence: CSARSGSNEKLFF. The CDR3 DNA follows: TGCAGTGCTAGGTCGGGGTCAAATGAAAAACTGTTTTTT.

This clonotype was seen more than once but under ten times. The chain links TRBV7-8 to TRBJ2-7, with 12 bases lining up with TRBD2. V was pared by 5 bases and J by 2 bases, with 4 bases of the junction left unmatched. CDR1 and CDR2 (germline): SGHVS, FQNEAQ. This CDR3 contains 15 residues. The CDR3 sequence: CASSPWTSGTYEQYF. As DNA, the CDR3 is TGTGCCAGCAGCCCCTGGACTAGCGGGACCTACGAGCAGTACTTC.

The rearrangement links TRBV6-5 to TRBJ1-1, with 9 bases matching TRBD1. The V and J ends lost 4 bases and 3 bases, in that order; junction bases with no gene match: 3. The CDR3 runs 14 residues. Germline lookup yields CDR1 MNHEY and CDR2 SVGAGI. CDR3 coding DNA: TGTGCCAGCAGTTTGACAGGGGGAGACACTGAAGCTTTCTTT. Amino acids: CASSLTGGDTEAFF.

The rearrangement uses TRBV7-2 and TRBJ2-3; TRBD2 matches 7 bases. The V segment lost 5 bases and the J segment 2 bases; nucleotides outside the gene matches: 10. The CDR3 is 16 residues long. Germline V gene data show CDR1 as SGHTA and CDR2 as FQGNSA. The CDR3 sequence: CASSARTGRITDTQYF. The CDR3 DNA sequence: TGTGCCAGCAGCGCCCGAACCGGGAGGATCACAGATACGCAGTATTTT.

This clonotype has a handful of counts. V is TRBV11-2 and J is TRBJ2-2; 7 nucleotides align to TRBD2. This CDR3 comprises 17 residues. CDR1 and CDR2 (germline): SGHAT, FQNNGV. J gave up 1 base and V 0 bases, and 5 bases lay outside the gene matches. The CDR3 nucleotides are TGTGCCAGCAGCTTAGACGAGGGCGGGAGGAACACCGGGGAGCTGTTTTTT. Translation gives CASSLDEGGRNTGELFF.

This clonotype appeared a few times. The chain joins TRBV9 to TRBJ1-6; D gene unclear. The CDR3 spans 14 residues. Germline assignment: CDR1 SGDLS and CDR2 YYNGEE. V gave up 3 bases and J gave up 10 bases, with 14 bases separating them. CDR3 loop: CASSADGYQSPLHF. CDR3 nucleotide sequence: TGTGCCAGCAGCGCGGACGGGTATCAATCACCCCTCCACTTT.

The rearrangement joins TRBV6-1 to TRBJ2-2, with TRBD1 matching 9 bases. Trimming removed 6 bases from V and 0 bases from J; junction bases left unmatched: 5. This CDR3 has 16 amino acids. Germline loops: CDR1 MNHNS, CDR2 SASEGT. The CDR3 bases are TGTGCCAGCAGCCCACAGGGGGCGACGAACACCGGGGAGCTGTTTTTT. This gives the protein CASSPQGATNTGELFF.

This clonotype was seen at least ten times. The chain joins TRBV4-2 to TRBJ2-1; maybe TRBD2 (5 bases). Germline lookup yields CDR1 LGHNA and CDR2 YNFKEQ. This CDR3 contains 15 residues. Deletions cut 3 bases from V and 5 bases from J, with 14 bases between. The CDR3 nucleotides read TGTGCCAGCAGCCACCCCGGGGAAATGAACAATGAGCAGTTCTTC. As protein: CASSHPGEMNNEQFF.

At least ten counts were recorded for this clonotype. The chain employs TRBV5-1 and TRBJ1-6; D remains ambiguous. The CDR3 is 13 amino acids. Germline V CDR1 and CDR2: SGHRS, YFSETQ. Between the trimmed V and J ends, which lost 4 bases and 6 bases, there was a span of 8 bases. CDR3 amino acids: CASSSDPNSPLHF. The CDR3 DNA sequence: TGCGCCAGCAGCAGCGACCCTAATTCACCCCTCCACTTT.